These T cell receptor beta chains were read from a single sample in a study of T cells in Graves' hyperthyroidism and ophthalmopathy. Each CDR3 protein gets one entry after TCRdb re-called the multiplex PCR reads with MiXCR. The table lists around 600,000 distinct CDR3 sequences, approximately 15% of them singletons. Material for sequencing was blood. The source is a woman between 40 and 55 years old with Graves' ophthalmopathy. CDR3s include the opening cysteine and the closing phenylalanine or tryptophan. A D gene is named only where the DNA matches it firmly. Rows give clone size only sometimes, using once, few, many, or a class for an expanded clone.

d_call: NA; v_call: TRBV3-1; j_call: TRBJ2-6; clone_size: NA; cdr3_aa: CASSQVGRASGANVLTF; cdr3_nt: TGTGCCAGCAGCCAAGTTGGCAGGGCTTCTGGGGCCAACGTCCTGACTTTC
d_call: NA; v_call: TRBV6-5; j_call: TRBJ2-1; clone_size: many; cdr3_aa: CASSMRLAYNEQFF; cdr3_nt: TGTGCCAGCAGCATGCGGCTCGCCTACAATGAGCAGTTCTTC
d_call: NA; v_call: TRBV2; j_call: TRBJ2-5; clone_size: few; cdr3_aa: CASSGRRSQETQYF; cdr3_nt: TGTGCCAGCAGTGGAAGGCGGAGTCAAGAGACCCAGTACTTC
d_call: NA; v_call: TRBV7-2; j_call: TRBJ2-7; clone_size: NA; cdr3_aa: CASSLGPGPSYKQYF; cdr3_nt: TGTGCCAGCAGCTTAGGCCCGGGTCCCTCCTACAAGCAGTACTTC
d_call: NA; v_call: TRBV20-1; j_call: TRBJ2-1; clone_size: NA; cdr3_aa: CSAGKKENEQFF; cdr3_nt: TGCAGTGCTGGAAAAAAGGAGAATGAGCAGTTCTTC
d_call: NA; v_call: TRBV7-9; j_call: TRBJ1-4; clone_size: few; cdr3_aa: CASSSPRTATNEKLFF; cdr3_nt: TGTGCCAGCAGCTCCCCCCGGACAGCAACTAATGAAAAACTGTTTTTT
d_call: TRBD2; v_call: TRBV29-1; j_call: TRBJ2-5; clone_size: NA; cdr3_aa: CTVSGGASLETQYF; cdr3_nt: TGCACCGTTAGCGGGGGGGCCTCTCTTGAGACCCAGTACTTC
d_call: NA; v_call: TRBV6-9; j_call: TRBJ2-7; clone_size: NA; cdr3_aa: CASSPPGVYEQYF; cdr3_nt: TGTGCCAGCAGCCCCCCCGGGGTCTACGAGCAGTACTTC
d_call: TRBD1; v_call: TRBV5-1; j_call: TRBJ1-6; clone_size: NA; cdr3_aa: CASSFDRGPSPLHF; cdr3_nt: TGCGCCAGCAGCTTCGACAGGGGGCCTTCACCCCTCCACTTT
d_call: NA; v_call: TRBV19; j_call: TRBJ1-1; clone_size: NA; cdr3_aa: CASSSWAVSTEAFF; cdr3_nt: TGTGCCAGTAGTAGCTGGGCCGTCTCGACCGAAGCTTTCTTT
d_call: NA; v_call: TRBV5-1; j_call: TRBJ1-4; clone_size: NA; cdr3_aa: CASSLDQGEKLFF; cdr3_nt: TGCGCCAGCAGCTTGGATCAGGGGGAAAAACTGTTTTTT
d_call: NA; v_call: TRBV12-3/TRBV12-4; j_call: TRBJ1-2; clone_size: many; cdr3_aa: CASTTFGGEGYTF; cdr3_nt: TGTGCCAGCACCACCTTCGGGGGGGAAGGCTACACCTTC
d_call: TRBD1; v_call: TRBV6-1; j_call: TRBJ1-1; clone_size: many; cdr3_aa: CASSRQGGANTEAFF; cdr3_nt: TGTGCCAGCAGTCGCCAGGGGGGGGCCAACACTGAAGCTTTCTTT
d_call: NA; v_call: TRBV12-3/TRBV12-4; j_call: TRBJ1-6; clone_size: many; cdr3_aa: CASSRQGGGNSPLHF; cdr3_nt: TGTGCCAGCAGTCGCCAGGGCGGCGGTAATTCACCCCTCCACTTT
d_call: NA; v_call: TRBV19; j_call: TRBJ2-2; clone_size: few; cdr3_aa: CASSIMGGDTGELFF; cdr3_nt: TGTGCCAGTAGTATAATGGGGGGCGACACCGGGGAGCTGTTTTTT
d_call: TRBD2; v_call: TRBV2; j_call: TRBJ2-7; clone_size: many; cdr3_aa: CASTLVLAGGYEQYF; cdr3_nt: TGTGCCAGCACCTTGGTACTAGCGGGGGGGTACGAGCAGTACTTC
d_call: NA; v_call: TRBV2; j_call: TRBJ2-5; clone_size: NA; cdr3_aa: CASSEPGGGAGTQYF; cdr3_nt: TGTGCCAGCAGTGAACCTGGAGGGGGGGCCGGGACCCAGTACTTC
d_call: NA; v_call: TRBV5-1; j_call: TRBJ2-2; clone_size: NA; cdr3_aa: CASSLDTASTGELFF; cdr3_nt: TGCGCCAGCAGCTTGGATACCGCGAGCACCGGGGAGCTGTTTTTT
d_call: NA; v_call: TRBV20-1; j_call: TRBJ1-2; clone_size: many; cdr3_aa: CSARSAADGYTF; cdr3_nt: TGCAGTGCTAGGTCGGCAGCGGATGGCTACACCTTC
d_call: NA; v_call: TRBV28; j_call: TRBJ2-7; clone_size: many; cdr3_aa: CASSPQRYEQYF; cdr3_nt: TGTGCCAGCAGTCCCCAGCGCTACGAGCAGTACTTC
d_call: NA; v_call: TRBV7-8; j_call: TRBJ2-3; clone_size: many; cdr3_aa: CASSQEADTQYF; cdr3_nt: TGTGCCAGCAGCCAAGAGGCGGATACGCAGTATTTT
d_call: NA; v_call: TRBV4-1; j_call: TRBJ2-3; clone_size: NA; cdr3_aa: CASSLATADTQYF; cdr3_nt: TGCGCCAGCAGCCTGGCTACAGCAGATACGCAGTATTTT
d_call: NA; v_call: TRBV14; j_call: TRBJ2-1; clone_size: NA; cdr3_aa: CASSQDMGWEQFF; cdr3_nt: TGTGCCAGCAGCCAAGATATGGGGTGGGAGCAGTTCTTC
d_call: NA; v_call: TRBV14; j_call: TRBJ2-5; clone_size: NA; cdr3_aa: CASSQDNGAYVTQYF; cdr3_nt: TGTGCCAGCAGCCAGGACAACGGGGCGTACGTGACCCAGTACTTC
d_call: NA; v_call: TRBV7-9; j_call: TRBJ2-5; clone_size: NA; cdr3_aa: CASSPFLGPTRETQYF; cdr3_nt: TGTGCCAGCAGCCCCTTTCTAGGGCCCACAAGAGAGACCCAGTACTTC
d_call: TRBD2; v_call: TRBV5-1; j_call: TRBJ2-1; clone_size: few; cdr3_aa: CASSLERVGGPFTHEQFF; cdr3_nt: TGCGCCAGCAGCTTGGAACGTGTGGGAGGGCCTTTTACACACGAGCAGTTCTTC
d_call: TRBD1; v_call: TRBV29-1; j_call: TRBJ2-4; clone_size: many; cdr3_aa: CSVELGGTGNNIQYF; cdr3_nt: TGCAGCGTTGAATTGGGAGGGACAGGGAATAACATTCAGTACTTC
d_call: NA; v_call: TRBV12-3/TRBV12-4; j_call: TRBJ1-6; clone_size: many; cdr3_aa: CASSTRDGDNSPLHF; cdr3_nt: TGTGCCAGCAGCACCCGGGACGGAGATAATTCACCCCTCCACTTT
d_call: NA; v_call: TRBV5-1; j_call: TRBJ2-1; clone_size: many; cdr3_aa: CASSLLVGGNEQFF; cdr3_nt: TGCGCCAGCAGCTTGTTAGTAGGGGGCAATGAGCAGTTCTTC
d_call: TRBD2; v_call: TRBV2; j_call: TRBJ2-3; clone_size: once; cdr3_aa: CASSSSGRGATTTTDTQYF; cdr3_nt: TGTGCCAGCAGTTCCAGCGGGAGGGGGGCTACTACGACCACAGATACGCAGTATTTT
d_call: TRBD1; v_call: TRBV6-1; j_call: TRBJ1-1; clone_size: many; cdr3_aa: CASSTGGPEAFF; cdr3_nt: TGTGCCAGCAGTACAGGGGGCCCTGAAGCTTTCTTT
d_call: TRBD1; v_call: TRBV5-1; j_call: TRBJ1-2; clone_size: NA; cdr3_aa: CASSADRGDGYTF; cdr3_nt: TGCGCCAGCAGCGCGGACAGGGGGGATGGCTACACCTTC
d_call: NA; v_call: TRBV6-1; j_call: TRBJ1-2; clone_size: NA; cdr3_aa: CASSSRRTGYTF; cdr3_nt: TGTGCCAGCAGTTCTCGAAGGACCGGCTACACCTTC
d_call: NA; v_call: TRBV29-1; j_call: TRBJ2-7; clone_size: many; cdr3_aa: CSVVGSDRGSYEQYF; cdr3_nt: TGCAGCGTTGTGGGGTCGGACAGAGGCTCCTACGAGCAGTACTTC
d_call: NA; v_call: TRBV6-2/TRBV6-3; j_call: TRBJ1-5; clone_size: many; cdr3_aa: CASRPAANQPQHF; cdr3_nt: TGTGCCAGCAGACCCGCGGCGAATCAGCCCCAGCATTTT
d_call: NA; v_call: TRBV3-1; j_call: TRBJ2-2; clone_size: many; cdr3_aa: CASSQYRVRSRTGELFF; cdr3_nt: TGTGCCAGCAGCCAATACCGGGTGAGGAGCCGTACCGGGGAGCTGTTTTTT
d_call: NA; v_call: TRBV30; j_call: TRBJ2-7; clone_size: many; cdr3_aa: CAWSLTDYEQYF; cdr3_nt: TGTGCCTGGAGTCTGACTGACTACGAGCAGTACTTC
d_call: NA; v_call: TRBV30; j_call: TRBJ2-2; clone_size: many; cdr3_aa: CAWSRWANTGELFF; cdr3_nt: TGTGCCTGGAGTAGGTGGGCGAACACCGGGGAGCTGTTTTTT
d_call: TRBD1; v_call: TRBV9; j_call: TRBJ1-1; clone_size: NA; cdr3_aa: CASSVEATGDAFF; cdr3_nt: TGTGCCAGCAGCGTAGAGGCGACAGGGGACGCTTTCTTT
d_call: NA; v_call: TRBV6-2/TRBV6-3; j_call: TRBJ1-4; clone_size: many; cdr3_aa: CASSYSFKDENEKLFF; cdr3_nt: TGTGCCAGCAGTTACTCGTTCAAGGACGAAAATGAAAAACTGTTTTTT
d_call: TRBD2; v_call: TRBV19; j_call: TRBJ2-1; clone_size: few; cdr3_aa: CASSMRGTSGGNYNEQFF; cdr3_nt: TGTGCCAGTAGTATGAGGGGGACTAGCGGGGGGAACTACAATGAGCAGTTCTTC
d_call: NA; v_call: TRBV2; j_call: TRBJ2-5; clone_size: many; cdr3_aa: CASRVWTPRTQYF; cdr3_nt: TGTGCCAGCAGGGTATGGACACCGAGGACCCAGTACTTC
d_call: NA; v_call: TRBV5-6; j_call: TRBJ2-7; clone_size: NA; cdr3_aa: CASSLGRTYTYEQYF; cdr3_nt: TGTGCCAGCAGCTTGGGAAGGACTTATACCTACGAGCAGTACTTC
d_call: TRBD2; v_call: TRBV20-1; j_call: TRBJ2-3; clone_size: NA; cdr3_aa: CSARAGGPTDTQYF; cdr3_nt: TGCAGTGCTAGAGCGGGAGGACCCACAGATACGCAGTATTTT
d_call: NA; v_call: TRBV12-3/TRBV12-4; j_call: TRBJ1-4; clone_size: few; cdr3_aa: CASRIAGATNEKLFF; cdr3_nt: TGTGCCAGCAGGATCGCTGGGGCAACTAATGAAAAACTGTTTTTT
d_call: NA; v_call: TRBV14; j_call: TRBJ2-3; clone_size: NA; cdr3_aa: CASSQSWFSGQMRNTQYF; cdr3_nt: TGTGCCAGCAGCCAAAGCTGGTTTAGCGGTCAAATGCGGAATACGCAGTATTTT
d_call: NA; v_call: TRBV29-1; j_call: TRBJ2-5; clone_size: NA; cdr3_aa: CSVAAGQETQYF; cdr3_nt: TGCAGCGTTGCGGCAGGACAAGAGACCCAGTACTTC
d_call: NA; v_call: TRBV7-9; j_call: TRBJ1-1; clone_size: NA; cdr3_aa: CASSPQIGGAYNTEAFF; cdr3_nt: TGTGCCAGCAGCCCCCAAATCGGGGGGGCGTATAACACTGAAGCTTTCTTT
d_call: TRBD1; v_call: TRBV6-1; j_call: TRBJ1-2; clone_size: NA; cdr3_aa: CASSETGTGDGYTF; cdr3_nt: TGTGCCAGCAGTGAGACCGGGACAGGGGATGGCTACACCTTC
d_call: TRBD1; v_call: TRBV28; j_call: TRBJ1-6; clone_size: few; cdr3_aa: CASSLPGQPVNSPLHF; cdr3_nt: TGTGCCAGCAGTTTACCGGGACAGCCCGTTAATTCACCCCTCCACTTT
d_call: NA; v_call: TRBV7-2; j_call: TRBJ1-4; clone_size: few; cdr3_aa: CASSRGGLGNEKLFF; cdr3_nt: TGTGCCAGCAGCAGAGGGGGGCTGGGTAATGAAAAACTGTTTTTT
d_call: TRBD2; v_call: TRBV27; j_call: TRBJ2-3; clone_size: NA; cdr3_aa: CASSQPGLAGGPRDTQYF; cdr3_nt: TGTGCCAGCAGTCAGCCGGGACTAGCGGGAGGGCCGAGGGATACGCAGTATTTT
d_call: NA; v_call: TRBV19; j_call: TRBJ1-5; clone_size: many; cdr3_aa: CASSSPPGAGSNQPQHF; cdr3_nt: TGTGCCAGTAGTTCCCCACCGGGGGCAGGAAGCAATCAGCCCCAGCATTTT